The source of this T cell receptor (beta chain) is a study of regulatory T cells in long-lasting Graves disease. Study-level points and caveats: Persistent disease preferred TRBV28, TRBJ1-2 and TRBJ2-5; new disease, TRBV20-1 and TRBJ2-1. Persistent Graves' patients had lower TCR diversity than newly diagnosed ones.

Details on this clonotype: Its target is not known.

Time point here: newly diagnosed GD, antithyroid drugs for less than 3 months. The TCR library was prepared using RNA isolated from PBMCs. The V segment lost 4 bases and the J segment 0 bases; nucleotides outside the gene matches: 4. Germline V gene lookup returns CDR1 ENHRY and CDR2 SYGVKD. The length of the CDR3 is 15 residues. Through Arm-PCR of CDR3 regions and iRepertoire HTBI primers, TCR beta libraries were built. MiXCR, applied by TCRdb to the multiplex PCR reads, yields one record per CDR3 protein. The sample yields 550,000 to 650,000 distinct CDR3 sequences, about 16% seen once. The same data also went into a second study, on T cells in Graves' hyperthyroidism and ophthalmopathy. As that study records: RT-PCR in the first round (using the HTBI primer set) targeted the TCR CDR3. A model of 13 V-J features distinguished ophthalmopathy from stable hyperthyroidism.

The source of this sequence is a man aged 18 to 30 with Graves disease. Source: peripheral blood mononuclear cells (PBMCs), taken at new diagnosis, from a patient treated with antithyroid drugs. This chain connects TRBV10-3 to TRBJ1-2; 8 bases map to TRBD1. CDR3 nucleotides: TGTGCCATCAGTGCCAACAGGGGGTCTAACTATGGCTACACCTTC. Amino acids: CAISANRGSNYGYTF.